The sequence of this T cell receptor (beta chain) was determined in a study of blood T cell repertoires in COVID-19. Overall study context: COVID-19 samples collected from the United States, Italy and Spain covered acute and convalescent phases. In each case, the material was cDNA or gDNA derived from T cells, B-cell-depleted T cells, or PBMCs.

Enrolled during active infection, Seattle patients were then followed longitudinally. The V gene's germline CDR1 is SGHNT and CDR2 YYREEE (reference sequence). The CDR3 covers 13 residues. The V end was cut by 4 bases, the J end by 0 bases, with 7 bases between. Per the authors' pipeline: From reference gene primer amplification, estimates of nucleated cell counts were derived. The table came from immunoSEQ multiplex PCR; TCRdb's copy has only in-frame clones and leaves some out. D and trimming come from the DNA, and the V and J calls and clone size come from that table. The repertoire includes some 300,000 clones, around 88% of them detected once, and under 15% sits in the top ten.

V is TRBV5-4 and J is TRBJ1-2; D not resolved. The receptor comes from an older woman with COVID-19, enrolled during active disease. Sequenced sample: peripheral blood. The CDR3 protein is CASSTLANYGYTF. CDR3 coding DNA: TGTGCCAGCAGCACCTTAGCTAACTATGGCTACACCTTC. Full variable domain (remainder filled in from reference TRBV5-4 and TRBJ1-2): ETGVTQSPTHLIKTRGQQVTLRCSSQSGHNTVSWYQQALGQGPQFIFQYYREEENGRGNFPPRFSGLQFPNYSSELNVNALELDDSALYLCASSTLANYGYTFGSGTRLTVV.